The TCR beta chain under discussion was sequenced for a study of blood T cell repertoires in COVID-19. Across the whole study: COVID-19 samples collected from the United States, Italy and Spain covered acute and convalescent phases. PBMCs, B-cell-depleted T cells, or T cells provided the cDNA or gDNA that made up the material.

The length of the CDR3 is 14 residues. Looked up from germline, CDR1 is ENHRY and CDR2 is SYGVKD. Trimming shortened V by 4 bases and J by 2 bases, and 6 bases separated the two germline ends. Per the study methods: Reference gene primer amplification in the assay estimated nucleated cell counts. Only in-frame clones appear in the TCRdb table, and some are missing; sequencing was by immunoSEQ multiplex PCR. V and J calls and clone size are copied from that table; D and trimming were computed from the DNA. The table has about 120,000 clones, about 72% seen once. The chain combines TRBV10-3 with TRBJ2-6; no clear D. Sequenced input: peripheral blood. The TCR sequence derives from an older woman with acute or convalescent COVID-19. The CDR3 loop reads CAISVQAGANVLTF. Here the CDR3 DNA reads TGTGCCATCAGTGTGCAGGCTGGGGCCAACGTCCTGACTTTC.